This T cell receptor (beta chain) emerged from a study of blood T cell repertoires in COVID-19. Study details: Acute and convalescent COVID-19 samples came from the United States, Italy and Spain. The cDNA or gDNA used as material had been derived from T cells, B-cell-depleted T cells, or PBMCs.

As processed by the authors: Quantification of nucleated cells was approximated via reference gene primer amplification. Sequenced by immunoSEQ multiplex PCR; TCRdb stores in-frame clones only, minus some. Clonal size and the V and J genes are those of that table, whereas D and trimming came from the DNA. The repertoire has about 180,000 clones, more than 65% of them found once; the top ten carry roughly 15%. Germline CDR1 reads KGHSH; CDR2 reads LQKENI. This CDR3 contains 15 residues. V lost 3 bases and J lost 1; bases outside the gene matches: 3. Sequencing input: PBMCs or T cells enriched from blood (not recorded which). This sequence joins TRBV18 and TRBJ2-1, with TRBD1 matching 7 bases. This receptor was taken from a man aged 45 to 65 who had recovered from COVID-19. CDR3 in amino acids: CASSPDRVSYNEQFF. The CDR3 DNA reads TGTGCCAGCTCACCTGACAGGGTGTCCTACAATGAGCAGTTCTTC.